The 29 T cell receptor beta chains given below trace back to one sample, sequenced in a study of blood T cell repertoires in COVID-19. The repertoire was sequenced with immunoSEQ multiplex PCR; TCRdb's copy has only in-frame clones and lacks some. The sample lists 100,000 to 150,000 clones, approximately 89% occurring once. The sample consisted of peripheral blood. Every receptor here comes from a woman aged 65 to 85 with COVID-19, enrolled during active disease.

This clone was counted between two and nine times. V is TRBV15 and J is TRBJ1-2; D not certain. V lost 0 bases to trimming and J lost 7 bases, with 9 bases between them. The CDR3 is made up of 13 amino acids. Germline loops: CDR1 LNHNV, CDR2 YYDKDF (reference sequence). The CDR3 sequence is CATSRDIEGGYTF. In DNA, the CDR3 is TGTGCCACCAGCAGAGATATAGAGGGTGGCTACACCTTC.

The CDR3 here is CAIYVKVQGRTVYGYTF. CDR3 bases: TGTGCCATATATGTAAAGGTCCAGGGTCGAACGGTCTATGGCTACACCTTC. The chain joins TRBV2 to TRBJ1-2, with a weak D call TRBD1 (5 bases). The CDR3 length is 17 residues. V gave up 10 bases and J gave up 4 bases, with 28 bases separating them. Looked up from germline, CDR1 is SNHLY and CDR2 is FYNNEI.

This chain uses TRBV27 with TRBJ1-2, with D perhaps TRBD1 (5 bases). Germline-derived CDR1 and CDR2 are MNHEY and SMNVEV (reference sequence). The CDR3 contains 16 residues. Trimming left V 6 bases short and J 0 bases short, with 17 bases between. The CDR3 coding sequence is TGTGCCAGCAGATACGACCAGGGTGATCCTAACTATGGCTACACCTTC. As protein: CASRYDQGDPNYGYTF.

The chain links TRBV5-1 to TRBJ2-5; 7 nucleotides agree with TRBD1. The CDR3 covers 15 residues. Unmatched junction bases numbered 13, after V lost 4 bases and J lost 7 bases. Germline assignment: CDR1 SGHRS and CDR2 YFSETQ. The CDR3 sequence: CASSRDSPGLGTQYF. CDR3 nucleotide sequence: TGCGCCAGCAGCCGGGACAGTCCGGGTTTGGGGACCCAGTACTTC.

The J gene is TRBJ1-1, the V gene TRBV3-1 (or the pseudogene TRBV3-2), with 7 bases fitting TRBD1. The V segment lost 0 bases and the J segment 9 bases; nucleotides outside the gene matches: 7. Per the germline V gene, CDR1 is LGHDT and CDR2 is YNNKEL (reference sequence). This CDR3 region has 14 residues. The CDR3 nucleotides are TGTGCCAGCAGCCAAGACGTCGACAGGGCAAAAGCTTTCTTT. It translates to CASSQDVDRAKAFF.

The V and J genes are TRBV19 and TRBJ2-5, with 10 bases aligning to TRBD2. CDR3 length: 16 residues. The V and J ends lost 4 bases and 1 base, in that order; junction bases with no gene match: 6. Germline assignment: CDR1 LNHDA and CDR2 SQIVND (reference sequence). CDR3 coding DNA: TGTGCCAGTAGTAAACTAGCGGGGCCCGGCCAAGAGACCCAGTACTTC. Amino acids: CASSKLAGPGQETQYF.

This rearrangement joins TRBV10-3 to TRBJ1-5, with D hard to call. The length of the CDR3 is 17 residues. Germline V lookup: CDR1 ENHRY, CDR2 SYGVKD. V was cut by 2 bases and J by 0 bases, with 14 bases left in between. CDR3 loop: CAISEGRGKPSNQPQHF. DNA of the CDR3: TGTGCCATCAGTGAGGGACGGGGAAAACCTAGCAATCAGCCCCAGCATTTT.

This clone was picked up many times. The chain links TRBV11-2 to TRBJ1-1; D is undetermined. Germline CDR1 is SGHAT and CDR2 is FQNNGV. Trimming left V 2 bases short and J 6 bases short, with 16 bases between. CDR3 length equals 15 residues. The CDR3 DNA follows: TGTGCCAGCAGCTTAAGCGGGAAAGTGGGTTCTGAAGCTTTCTTT. This translates into CASSLSGKVGSEAFF.

V usage is TRBV9 and J usage is TRBJ1-6, with 8 bases lining up with TRBD1. The germline V gene has CDR1 SGDLS and CDR2 YYNGEE. Trimming cost V 3 bases and J 5 bases; bases outside gene matches: 4. The CDR3 is 15 residues long. The CDR3 reads CASSASTGDNSPLHF. Here the CDR3 DNA reads TGTGCCAGCAGCGCGTCGACAGGGGATAATTCACCCCTCCACTTT.

The chain is built from TRBV28 and TRBJ2-3, with TRBD2 matching 12 bases. Germline V gives CDR1 MDHEN, CDR2 SYDVKM. V was pared by 7 bases and J by 4 bases, with 6 bases of the junction left unmatched. The CDR3 loop spans 15 amino acids. CDR3 amino acids: CASTPSSGGADTQYF. In DNA form, the CDR3 reads TGTGCCAGCACCCCGTCTAGCGGGGGGGCAGATACGCAGTATTTT.

The chain carries TRBV19 and TRBJ1-5; D is unclear. Germline CDR1 is LNHDA and CDR2 is SQIVND (reference sequence). The CDR3 is made up of 16 amino acids. Trimming stripped 7 bases from V and 5 bases from J, with 21 bases between. In DNA, the CDR3 is TGTGCCAGTACTCCCCTCGAGGGATTTCGGGATCAGCCCCAGCATTTT. It specifies CASTPLEGFRDQPQHF.

This clone showed up just a few times. V usage is TRBV3-1 (or the pseudogene TRBV3-2) and J usage is TRBJ1-1, with 10 bases aligning to TRBD1. CDR3 length: 15 residues. Germline V gives CDR1 LGHDT, CDR2 YNNKEL (reference sequence). J lost 2 bases, V lost 1 base, and 1 base had no gene match. The CDR3 region has the DNA TGTGCCAGCAGCCAAGGGACAGGGGGAAACACTGAAGCTTTCTTT. This codes for CASSQGTGGNTEAFF.

This clone was seen a few times. The V gene is TRBV5-6, the J gene TRBJ1-1; unclear D gene. From germline, CDR1 is SGHDT and CDR2 YYEEEE. The CDR3 runs to 16 residues. Trimming removed 0 bases at V and 3 bases at J, with 15 bases between. The chain's CDR3 is CASSLAKEVQDTEAFF. The CDR3 nucleotides read TGTGCCAGCAGCTTGGCCAAAGAAGTTCAGGACACTGAAGCTTTCTTT.

The rearrangement uses TRBV7-2 and TRBJ1-1; D remains unclear. Trimming took 5 bases from V and 4 from J, leaving 14 bases between them. The CDR3 has 14 residues. CDR1 and CDR2 (germline): SGHTA, FQGNSA. CDR3 protein: CASSPGLASTEAFF. The CDR3 nucleotides are TGTGCCAGCAGCCCAGGACTGGCAAGCACTGAAGCTTTCTTT.

The chain has TRBV7-2 and TRBJ2-1; perhaps TRBD2 as D (7 bases). Looked up from germline, CDR1 is SGHTA and CDR2 is FQGNSA. This CDR3 is built from 15 residues. V gave up 5 bases and J gave up 2 bases, with 13 bases separating them. As DNA, the CDR3 is TGTGCCAGCAGCCCCCCGGGGGGCGCCTACAATGAGCAGTTCTTC. Translation: CASSPPGGAYNEQFF.

The CDR3 loop is CAISHRASGANVLTF. DNA for the CDR3: TGTGCCATCTCCCACAGGGCCTCTGGGGCCAACGTCCTGACTTTC. V usage is TRBV10-3 and J usage is TRBJ2-6; TRBD1 is a possible D gene (6 bases). V shed 8 bases and J shed 0 bases, with 11 bases lying between them. The CDR3 totals 15 residues. Germline CDR1 ENHRY, CDR2 SYGVKD.

V and J are TRBV21-1 and TRBJ2-3; TRBD2 is the table's D call and was not checked against the DNA. TRBV21-1 is flagged as a pseudogene. There are 16 residues in the CDR3. The CDR3 is CASSKEGSRGTDTQYF. The DNA for the CDR3 is TGTGCCAGCAGCAAAGAAGGCTCTCGGGGGACAGATACGCAGTATTTT.

The chain combines TRBV9 with TRBJ2-1; 10 bases match TRBD1. The V gene's germline CDR1 is SGDLS and CDR2 YYNGEE. V shed 4 bases and J 1 base; nucleotides not matched to a gene: 11. This CDR3 has 18 amino acids. CDR3 sequence reads: CASSRGQGNEGSYNEQFF. The CDR3 coding sequence is TGTGCCAGCAGCCGGGGACAGGGGAATGAAGGGTCCTACAATGAGCAGTTCTTC.

CDR3 in amino acids: CASSRQGNIPSYEQYF. In DNA form, the CDR3 reads TGTGCCAGCAGTCGACAGGGAAACATTCCCTCCTACGAGCAGTACTTC. V and J are TRBV6-6 and TRBJ2-7; TRBD1 aligns across 7 bases. CDR3 length equals 16 residues. Per germline, CDR1 MNHNY and CDR2 SVGAGI (reference sequence). The ends lost 5 bases at V and 0 bases at J; junction bases unmatched: 10.

This rearrangement joins TRBV6-5 to TRBJ1-1; no definite D call. From germline, CDR1 is MNHEY and CDR2 SVGAGI. The CDR3 is 11 amino acids. V was trimmed by 7 bases and J by 3 bases, leaving 6 bases between them. CDR3 loop: CASMRDTEAFF. The CDR3 DNA sequence: TGTGCCAGCATGCGGGACACTGAAGCTTTCTTT.

This clone was picked up a small number of times. The chain couples TRBV13 to TRBJ1-2, with D unresolved. Germline loops: CDR1 PRHDT, CDR2 FYEKMQ (reference sequence). The CDR3 spans 12 residues. V was pared by 1 base and J by 13 bases, with 13 bases between. In DNA form, the CDR3 reads TGTGCCAGCAGCTTAGAACGAGGTCGGGGCACCTTC. Its translation: CASSLERGRGTF.

The chain carries TRBV7-3 and TRBJ2-3, with 12 nucleotides matching TRBD2. This CDR3 has 13 amino acids. The germline gives CDR1 SGHTA, CDR2 FQGTGA. J lost 3 bases, V lost 8 bases, and 0 bases had no gene match. CDR3 region: CASGLAGTDTQYF. CDR3 DNA: TGTGCCAGCGGACTAGCGGGGACAGATACGCAGTATTTT. The full variable domain, rest sourced from reference TRBV7-3 and TRBJ2-3, is GAGVSQTPSNKVTEKGKYVELRCDPISGHTALYWYRQSLGQGPEFLIYFQGTGAADDSGLPNDRFFAVRPEGSVSTLKIQRTERGDSAVYLCASGLAGTDTQYFGPGTRLTVL.

V and J are TRBV28 and TRBJ1-5; 11 bases map to TRBD1. The V gene end was trimmed by 3 bases and the J gene end by 6 bases; junction bases not matched to a gene: 13. The germline CDR1 and CDR2 sequences are MDHEN and SYDVKM. This CDR3 is built from 18 residues. For the CDR3, the DNA is TGTGCCAGCAGTTTTTCCTACTGGGACAGGGGGAGAGGTCAGCCCCAGCATTTT. Encoded protein: CASSFSYWDRGRGQPQHF.

The rearrangement joins TRBV7-9 to TRBJ1-4, with D perhaps matching TRBD1 (5 bases). The CDR3 length is 15 residues. The germline V gene has CDR1 SEHNR and CDR2 FQNEAQ (reference sequence). Trimming took 5 bases from V and 7 from J, leaving 17 bases between them. The CDR3 DNA is TGTGCCAGCAGCGAATCGCCAGGGCGTATTGAAAAACTGTTTTTT. It is translated as CASSESPGRIEKLFF.

The table lists this clone with a few counts. V and J are TRBV6-2 or TRBV6-3 and TRBJ1-2; D unresolved. CDR3 size: 14 residues. V lost 5 bases, J lost 2 bases, and 12 bases lay in between. Germline lookup yields CDR1 MNHEY and CDR2 SVGEGT. The CDR3 DNA reads TGTGCCAGCAGTGCAGAAAACCGAAACTATGGCTACACCTTC. Protein sequence: CASSAENRNYGYTF.

The rearrangement joins TRBV5-6 to TRBJ2-6, with D possibly matching TRBD1 (6 bases). The CDR3 consists of 18 residues. The germline gives CDR1 SGHDT, CDR2 YYEEEE. Between the trimmed V and J ends, which lost 2 bases and 0 bases, there was a span of 15 bases. The CDR3 loop reads CASSFSRTVVSGANVLTF. DNA for the CDR3: TGTGCCAGCAGCTTCAGCAGGACAGTGGTCTCTGGGGCCAACGTCCTGACTTTC.

The V gene is TRBV9, the J gene TRBJ2-7; 8 bases align to TRBD1. With 4 bases clipped from V and 5 bases from J, the junction kept 11 bases outside the gene matches. CDR3 length equals 15 residues. Germline V CDR1 and CDR2: SGDLS, YYNGEE. Here the CDR3 DNA reads TGTGCCAGCAGCCCCTCCGGGACAGGCAACAACGAGCAGTACTTC. Translation: CASSPSGTGNNEQYF.

The chain is built from TRBV3-1 (or the pseudogene TRBV3-2) and TRBJ2-7; TRBD2 agrees at 9 bases. J was trimmed by 4 bases and V by 0 bases; bases with no gene match: 7. The CDR3 is 16 residues long. Germline V gene lookup returns CDR1 LGHDT and CDR2 YNNKEL (reference sequence). CDR3 sequence: CASSQEALAGKYEQYF. The CDR3 DNA reads TGTGCCAGCAGCCAAGAAGCGCTAGCGGGGAAATACGAGCAGTACTTC.

This clone was seen once. The rearrangement joins TRBV5-4 to TRBJ1-2, with D unresolved. CDR1 is SGHNT and CDR2 is YYREEE in the germline V gene (reference sequence). The CDR3 has 15 residues. V was pared by 0 bases and J by 3 bases, with 12 bases between. The CDR3 DNA follows: TGTGCCAGCAGCTTGGGATCGGGTTGGGACTATGGCTACACCTTC. It yields the protein CASSLGSGWDYGYTF. Full variable domain (remainder filled in from reference TRBV5-4 and TRBJ1-2): ETGVTQSPTHLIKTRGQQVTLRCSSQSGHNTVSWYQQALGQGPQFIFQYYREEENGRGNFPPRFSGLQFPNYSSELNVNALELDDSALYLCASSLGSGWDYGYTFGSGTRLTVV.